This paragraph reports one T cell receptor beta chain. The target antigen is unknown. Donors came from a validation cohort of 90 to 150 subjects, distinct from the first 666-subject cohort. The source of the sample is a study of cytomegalovirus exposure and HLA in healthy donors. Study-level background: The approximately 120 validation repertoires, a later analysis reported, used the same platform as the 600 to 850 repertoires from the first cohort.

CDR3 size: 16 residues. Germline loops: CDR1 SGHRS, CDR2 YFSETQ. Trimming at V came to 0 bases and at J to 4 bases, leaving 7 bases not matched to a gene. Here immunoSEQ multiplex PCR was the method, and the copy in TCRdb shows in-frame clones only, minus some. The table records about 250,000 clones, less than 90% of them present only once. Broader study findings: The CMV antigen specificity of three CMV-associated chains was confirmed through in vitro analysis. Cytomegalovirus status was reportedly diagnosed by the classifier with high sensitivity and specificity.

The sequence was obtained from a man younger than 35 in good health and CMV-seropositive. The sample consisted of PBMCs. This chain joins TRBV5-1 and TRBJ2-7; 10 nucleotides line up with TRBD2. The CDR3 sequence: CASSLGGLAGGYEQYF. The CDR3 bases are TGCGCCAGCAGCTTGGGAGGCTTAGCGGGGGGTTACGAGCAGTACTTC.